These 20 T cell receptor beta chains were sequenced from one sample in a study of control samples from healthy donors and cancer patients. TCRdb's table, derived via immunoSEQ multiplex PCR, lists solely in-frame clones and lacks some. This table has more than 110,000 clones, around 85% appearing once. The specimen sequenced was blood. The origin of the receptors is a woman aged 25 to 45 in good health.

In regard to this clone: Other DNA sequences of this sample code for an identical CDR3. CDR3 residues: CASSRDRQETQYF. In nucleotides, the CDR3 is TGTGCCAGCAGCCGGGACAGGCAAGAGACCCAGTACTTC. The chain has TRBV11-2 and TRBJ2-5; 8 bases map to TRBD1. The germline V gene has CDR1 SGHAT and CDR2 FQNNGV. Germline trimming cut 5 bases from V and 2 bases from J; bases unmatched to any gene: 1. This CDR3 is built from 13 residues. The full variable domain, rest sourced from reference TRBV11-2 and TRBJ2-5, is EAGVAQSPRYKIIEKRQSVAFWCNPISGHATLYWYQQILGQGPKLLIQFQNNGVVDDSQLPKDRFSAERLKGVDSTLKIQPAKLEDSAVYLCASSRDRQETQYFGPGTRLLVL.

The rearrangement links TRBV30 to TRBJ2-7, with 9 bases matching TRBD1. With V trimmed by 3 bases and J by 5 bases, 8 bases remained unmatched. Germline CDR1 reads GTSNPN; CDR2 reads SVGIG (reference sequence). This CDR3 contains 14 residues. CDR3: CAWRAGTGFDEQYF. In DNA, the CDR3 is TGTGCCTGGAGAGCCGGGACAGGGTTCGACGAGCAGTACTTC. The full variable domain, in which reference TRBV30 and TRBJ2-7 provide the parts outside the CDR3, is SQTIHQWPATLVQPVGSPLSLECTVEGTSNPNLYWYRQAAGRGLQLLFYSVGIGQISSEVPQNLSASRPQDRQFILSSKKLLLSDSGFYLCAWRAGTGFDEQYFGPGTRLTVT.

The V call is TRBV28, the J call TRBJ2-5; the D is unclear. Germline V gene data show CDR1 as MDHEN and CDR2 as SYDVKM. The V end was cut by 7 bases, the J end by 4 bases, with 4 bases between. This CDR3 has 10 amino acids. DNA of the CDR3: TGTGCCAGCATCGGAGAGACCCAGTACTTC. Encoded protein: CASIGETQYF.

The chain links TRBV7-9 to TRBJ2-1, with 10 bases aligning to TRBD2. The V and J ends lost 5 bases and 10 bases, in that order; junction bases with no gene match: 11. CDR1 and CDR2 (germline): SEHNR, FQNEAQ (reference sequence). The CDR3 runs to 15 residues. CDR3 sequence: CASSQLAGLSKEQFF. In DNA, the CDR3 is TGTGCCAGCAGCCAACTAGCGGGACTCTCCAAGGAGCAGTTCTTC.

DNA of the CDR3: TGTGCCAGCAGCAGGGATTTCGGTCAGCCCCAGCATTTT. Translating it yields CASSRDFGQPQHF. The genes are TRBV12-3 or TRBV12-4 and TRBJ1-5; D might be TRBD1 (5 bases). V lost 6 bases and J lost 6, with 12 bases in between. The CDR3 length is 13 residues.

The chain has TRBV7-2 and TRBJ1-5; 10 bases are a match to TRBD1. CDR1 SGHTA and CDR2 FQGNSA come from the germline V gene. V trimming: 5 bases; J trimming: 6 bases; junction bases outside the gene matches: 7. The CDR3 is 15 residues long. DNA for the CDR3: TGTGCCAGCAGCCGTGAGACAGGGGGCGGTCAGCCCCAGCATTTT. The encoded protein is CASSRETGGGQPQHF.

The rearrangement links TRBV6-2 or TRBV6-3 to TRBJ2-1; TRBD1 matches 12 bases. The ends lost 2 bases at V and 7 bases at J; junction bases unmatched: 6. The germline CDR1 and CDR2 sequences are MNHEY and SVGEGT. The CDR3 loop spans 16 amino acids. CDR3 region: CASSYPRGQGANEQFF. The CDR3 nucleotides are TGTGCCAGCAGTTACCCCCGGGGACAGGGGGCAAATGAGCAGTTCTTC.

V gene TRBV6-5 combines with J gene TRBJ2-6; D unclear. CDR1 and CDR2 (germline): MNHEY, SVGAGI. The CDR3 is made up of 15 amino acids. Trimming removed 6 bases at V and 2 bases at J, with 11 bases between. CDR3 region: CASSRRLAGANVLTF. The CDR3 coding sequence is TGTGCCAGCAGCAGACGATTGGCTGGGGCCAACGTCCTGACTTTC.

This rearrangement joins TRBV18 to TRBJ1-4; D possibly corresponds to TRBD1 (5 bases). Germline lookup yields CDR1 KGHSH and CDR2 LQKENI. Trimming removed 0 bases from V and 8 bases from J, with 13 bases in between. CDR3 length: 15 residues. The CDR3, as DNA: TGTGCCAGCTCACCACCACCAGGGCGGGAAGAAAAACTGTTTTTT. Translated, it gives CASSPPPGREEKLFF.

This clone was detected only once. The J gene is TRBJ1-3, the V gene TRBV3-1 (or the pseudogene TRBV3-2), with D uncertain. The germline V gene encodes CDR1 LGHDT and CDR2 YNNKEL (reference sequence). V was clipped by 0 bases and J by 5 bases, with 17 bases between them. This CDR3 has 17 residues. Here the CDR3 reads CASSQDPLGRPRNTIYF. DNA of the CDR3: TGTGCCAGCAGCCAAGATCCCCTAGGACGACCGAGAAACACCATATATTTT.

This clone was seen a single time. The chain recombines TRBV6-1 with TRBJ1-2; D perhaps matches TRBD1 (5 bases). CDR1 and CDR2 from the germline V gene are MNHNS and SASEGT. The CDR3 extends over 15 amino acids. V dropped 0 bases and J dropped 4 bases, with 12 bases sitting between them. CDR3 sequence reads: CASSEAGDGFYGYTF. In nucleotides, the CDR3 is TGTGCCAGCAGTGAAGCCGGGGACGGCTTCTATGGCTACACCTTC.

V gene TRBV6-5 combines with J gene TRBJ1-6; 9 bases are a match to TRBD1. Per germline, CDR1 MNHEY and CDR2 SVGAGI. CDR3 length: 16 residues. Trimming removed 2 bases from V and 8 bases from J; junction bases left unmatched: 7. The CDR3 is CASSYRTGVLDSPLHF. For the CDR3, the DNA is TGTGCCAGCAGTTACAGGACAGGGGTATTGGATTCACCCCTCCACTTT.

The chain uses TRBV5-1 and TRBJ2-7; D is possibly TRBD1 (6 bases). This CDR3 has 17 residues. Germline V gene data show CDR1 as SGHRS and CDR2 as YFSETQ. With 2 bases removed from V and 2 bases from J, the gap between germline ends came to 20 bases. This chain's CDR3 is CASSLEPGFGGAYEQYF. The CDR3 DNA follows: TGCGCCAGCAGCTTAGAACCTGGATTTGGGGGCGCCTACGAGCAGTACTTC.

V usage is TRBV5-1 and J usage is TRBJ1-2, with 10 bases identical to TRBD1. Trimming cost V 4 bases and J 2 bases; bases outside gene matches: 2. CDR1 and CDR2 from the germline V gene are SGHRS and YFSETQ. The CDR3 totals 14 residues. The CDR3 loop reads CASSGQGGNYGYTF. For the CDR3, the DNA is TGCGCCAGCAGCGGACAGGGGGGGAACTATGGCTACACCTTC.

This rearrangement joins TRBV7-2 to TRBJ1-1; TRBD1 might be the D (5 bases). The V and J ends lost 2 bases and 1 base respectively, with 11 bases between them. Germline lookup yields CDR1 SGHTA and CDR2 FQGNSA. There are 15 residues in the CDR3. CDR3 in DNA: TGTGCCAGCAGCTTATTTCCAGGACAGAACACTGAAGCTTTCTTT. Protein: CASSLFPGQNTEAFF. Based on the CDR3 plus reference TRBV7-2 and TRBJ1-1, the full variable domain is GAGVSQSPSNKVTEKGKDVELRCDPISGHTALYWYRQSLGQGLEFLIYFQGNSAPDKSGLPSDRFSAERTGGSVSTLTIQRTQQEDSAVYLCASSLFPGQNTEAFFGQGTRLTVV.

The chain has TRBV7-9 and TRBJ2-6; 9 nucleotides align to TRBD1. The CDR3 has 17 residues. In germline, CDR1 is SEHNR, CDR2 FQNEAQ (reference sequence). V lost 5 bases to trimming and J lost 0 bases; unmatched junction nucleotides: 5. CDR3 sequence (DNA): TGTGCCAGCAGCCTGGACAGGGGACACTCTGGGGCCAACGTCCTGACTTTC. It encodes CASSLDRGHSGANVLTF.

This chain joins TRBV11-2 and TRBJ1-1, with D perhaps matching TRBD1 (6 bases). This CDR3 is 14 amino acids long. V was trimmed by 1 base and J by 5 bases, leaving 11 bases between them. In germline, CDR1 is SGHAT, CDR2 FQNNGV. CDR3: CASSLVRGGTEAFF. For the CDR3, the DNA is TGTGCCAGCAGCTTAGTCAGGGGCGGAACTGAAGCTTTCTTT.

This clone has just one count. The chain is built from TRBV5-1 and TRBJ1-3, with D uncertain. The CDR3 is made up of 13 amino acids. V was cut by 4 bases and J by 0 bases, with 5 bases left in between. Germline lookup yields CDR1 SGHRS and CDR2 YFSETQ. The CDR3 spells CASSDVSGNTIYF. DNA for the CDR3: TGCGCCAGCAGCGACGTCTCTGGAAACACCATATATTTT.

This clone was recorded only once. V gene TRBV4-2 combines with J gene TRBJ2-7, with 7 positions matching TRBD1. With V trimmed by 4 bases and J by 0 bases, 6 bases remained unmatched. Germline CDR1 and CDR2: LGHNA and YNFKEQ. CDR3 length equals 15 residues. The CDR3 reads CASSPRDSYSYEQYF. CDR3 in DNA: TGTGCCAGCAGCCCCCGGGACAGCTACTCCTACGAGCAGTACTTC.

The chain links TRBV9 to TRBJ2-3; 7 bases line up with TRBD1. Germline loops: CDR1 SGDLS, CDR2 YYNGEE. J was trimmed by 4 bases and V by 3 bases; bases with no gene match: 8. This CDR3 region has 15 residues. The CDR3 nucleotides read TGTGCCAGCAGCGCCGGGACAGTGAAGCCAGATACGCAGTATTTT. The encoded protein is CASSAGTVKPDTQYF.